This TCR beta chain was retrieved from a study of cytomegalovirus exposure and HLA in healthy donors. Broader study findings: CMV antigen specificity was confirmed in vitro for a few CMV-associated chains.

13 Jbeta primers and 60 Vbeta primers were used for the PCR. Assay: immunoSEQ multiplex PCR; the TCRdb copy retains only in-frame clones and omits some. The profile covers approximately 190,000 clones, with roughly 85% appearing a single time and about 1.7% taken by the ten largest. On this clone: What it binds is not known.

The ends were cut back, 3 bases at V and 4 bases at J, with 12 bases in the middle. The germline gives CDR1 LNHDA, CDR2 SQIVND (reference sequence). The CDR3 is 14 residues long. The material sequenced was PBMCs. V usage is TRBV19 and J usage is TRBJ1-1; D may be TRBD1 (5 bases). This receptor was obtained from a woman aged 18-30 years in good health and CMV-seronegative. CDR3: CASSIGGAITEAFF. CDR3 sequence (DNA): TGTGCCAGTAGTATCGGAGGGGCTATCACTGAAGCTTTCTTT.